Below, 10 T cell receptor beta chains from the same sample are listed, as sequenced in a study of CD8 T cells in ankylosing spondylitis. These TCRs' antigens remain unknown. In TCRdb, the 5' RACE reads were re-called with MiXCR into one record per CDR3 protein. The sample carries about 540,000 distinct CDR3 sequences, roughly 13% recorded once. General study findings and limits: Seemingly distinctive of ankylosing spondylitis blood was a TCR beta motif formed by eight highly homologous variants.

Material for sequencing was blood, either unsorted or a sorted T cell fraction (not recorded which). These receptors came from a male donor with ankylosing spondylitis.

This clonotype showed up just a few times. This chain uses TRBV7-2 with TRBJ2-5; D ambiguous. This CDR3 region has 13 residues. V gave up 0 bases and J gave up 5 bases, with 7 bases separating them. Per germline, CDR1 SGHTA and CDR2 FQGNSA. The CDR3 DNA sequence: TGTGCCAGCAGCTTAGCGGGCTGGGAGACCCAGTACTTC. Its protein is CASSLAGWETQYF.

The chain employs TRBV29-1 and TRBJ2-5; no definite D call. The CDR3 loop spans 12 amino acids. CDR1 is SQVTM and CDR2 is ANQGSEA in the germline V gene. V lost 1 base and J lost 3, with 6 bases in between. CDR3 sequence reads: CSVEGPKETQYF. CDR3 bases: TGCAGCGTTGAAGGTCCGAAAGAGACCCAGTACTTC.

This clonotype was observed many times. This chain links TRBV12-3 or TRBV12-4 with TRBJ2-3; D may be TRBD1 (5 bases). V shed 3 bases and J shed 8 bases, with 12 bases lying between them. The length of the CDR3 is 13 residues. The CDR3 nucleotides read TGTGCCAGCAGTTTGACGGTGCAGGGTACGCAGTATTTT. Protein sequence: CASSLTVQGTQYF.

This chain links TRBV25-1 with TRBJ2-5; tentative D call: TRBD2 (5 bases). The CDR3 contains 14 residues. Germline V lookup: CDR1 MGHDK, CDR2 SYGVNS. The V end lost 4 bases, the J end lost 2 bases, and 11 bases lay between the germline ends. The CDR3 reads CASSVVANQETQYF. CDR3 bases: TGTGCCAGCAGTGTGGTAGCGAATCAAGAGACCCAGTACTTC. Variable domain in full (rest from reference TRBV25-1 and TRBJ2-5): EADIYQTPRYLVIGTGKKITLECSQTMGHDKMYWYQQDPGMELHLIHYSYGVNSTEKGDLSSESTVSRIRTEHFPLTLESARPSHTSQYLCASSVVANQETQYFGPGTRLLVL.

The chain combines TRBV20-1 with TRBJ2-2; 9 positions agree with TRBD2. The CDR3 is 19 residues long. V was clipped by 2 bases and J by 5 bases; unmatched bases: 18. From germline, CDR1 is DFQATT and CDR2 SNEGSKA (reference sequence). CDR3 protein: CSARPSLAGTLIRTGELFF. CDR3 bases: TGCAGTGCTAGACCCAGTCTAGCGGGAACCCTTATTAGGACCGGGGAGCTGTTTTTT.

This clonotype was counted ten times or more. The V gene is TRBV5-1, the J gene TRBJ2-1; 10 bases align to TRBD1. The CDR3 has 15 residues. Germline V gene lookup returns CDR1 SGHRS and CDR2 YFSETQ. The V and J ends lost 3 bases and 9 bases, in that order; junction bases with no gene match: 9. The CDR3 nucleotides read TGCGCCAGCAGCTATAACTCGGGACAGGGGTTTGAGCAGTTCTTC. The encoded protein is CASSYNSGQGFEQFF.

CDR3 sequence: CSARGRGGQNNEQFF. The DNA for the CDR3 is TGCAGTGCTAGAGGCCGGGGGGGACAGAACAATGAGCAGTTCTTC. V gene TRBV20-1 combines with J gene TRBJ2-1; possibly TRBD2 for D (8 bases). The CDR3 contains 15 residues. V was cut by 1 base and J by 5 bases, with 15 bases left in between. Looked up from germline, CDR1 is DFQATT and CDR2 is SNEGSKA (reference sequence).

On this clonotype: Because the CDR3's place on the DNA is in doubt, the DNA is left out and the CDR3 is given as listed by TCRdb. The rearrangement uses TRBV18 and TRBJ2-1; the table gives TRBD2 as D, unverified against the DNA. Looked up from germline, CDR1 is KGHSH and CDR2 is LQKENI. The CDR3 has 16 residues if both end residues are counted. The CDR3 loop is CASSVAGGTTMNEQSF.

This clonotype was observed a few times. The chain couples TRBV20-1 to TRBJ2-3; 7 nucleotides match TRBD1. The CDR3 covers 16 residues. Losses at the gene ends were 0 bases for V and 4 bases for J; bases not matched to a gene: 10. Germline V CDR1 and CDR2: DFQATT, SNEGSKA (reference sequence). CDR3 DNA sequence: TGCAGTGCTAGAGATCGGCGGACAGGTGGGGCAGATACGCAGTATTTT. It specifies CSARDRRTGGADTQYF.

The chain combines TRBV7-9 with TRBJ2-3; TRBD1 aligns across 9 bases. Germline V gene data show CDR1 as SEHNR and CDR2 as FQNEAQ (reference sequence). Trimming took 4 bases from V and 1 from J; bases not matched to a gene: 9. The length of the CDR3 is 17 residues. This chain's CDR3 is CASSWVWTGDGTDTQYF. CDR3 DNA sequence: TGTGCCAGCAGCTGGGTCTGGACAGGGGATGGCACAGATACGCAGTATTTT.